This T cell receptor beta chain emerged from a study of response to subunit inactivated influenza vaccine. Study observations and caveats: The authors suggested that few new T cells are recruited per seasonal influenza vaccination.

The CDR3 is made up of 15 amino acids. Germline V gene sequence: CDR1 DFQATT, CDR2 SNEGSKA (reference sequence). V shed 3 bases and J shed 2 bases, with 13 bases lying between them. TCRdb used MiXCR to reprocess the RT-PCR reads, holding one entry per CDR3 protein. The sample gives about 800,000 distinct CDR3 sequences, 21% of which show up once; roughly 10% is in the top ten. This clonotype was recorded many times. The antigen is unknown. V usage is TRBV20-1 and J usage is TRBJ1-4; D unclear. The receptor's source is a man between 50 and 59 years old who received an inactivated influenza vaccine. The sample here was PBMCs from blood, taken about 5 days after vaccination. CDR3 DNA sequence: TGCAGTGCTAGGGGTTACGGGTCGACTAATGAAAAACTGTTTTTT. Its translation is CSARGYGSTNEKLFF.